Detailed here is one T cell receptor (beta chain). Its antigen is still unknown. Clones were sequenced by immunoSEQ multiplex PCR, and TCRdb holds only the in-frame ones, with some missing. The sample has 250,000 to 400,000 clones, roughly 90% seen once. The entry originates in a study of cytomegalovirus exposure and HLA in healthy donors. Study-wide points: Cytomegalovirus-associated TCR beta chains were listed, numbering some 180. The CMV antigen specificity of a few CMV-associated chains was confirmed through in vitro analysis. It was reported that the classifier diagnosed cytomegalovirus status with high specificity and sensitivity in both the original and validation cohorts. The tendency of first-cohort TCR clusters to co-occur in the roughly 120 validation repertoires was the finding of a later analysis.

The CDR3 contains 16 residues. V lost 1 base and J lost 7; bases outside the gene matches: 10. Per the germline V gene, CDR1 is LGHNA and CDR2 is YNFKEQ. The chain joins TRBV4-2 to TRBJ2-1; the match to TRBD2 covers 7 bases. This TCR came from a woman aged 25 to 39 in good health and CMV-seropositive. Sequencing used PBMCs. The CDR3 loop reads CASSQAIAGARNEQFF. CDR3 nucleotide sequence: TGTGCCAGCAGCCAAGCTATCGCGGGAGCGCGAAATGAGCAGTTCTTC.